This TCR beta chain comes out of a study of blood T cell repertoires in COVID-19. In the study overall: Sites in the United States, Italy and Spain provided acute and convalescent COVID-19 samples.

Generated by immunoSEQ multiplex PCR, the TCRdb table keeps only in-frame clones and is missing some. The sample lists 300,000 to 400,000 clones, more than 75% occurring once. The CDR3 consists of 18 residues. V was clipped by 5 bases and J by 6 bases; unmatched bases: 17. Germline CDR1 SGHVS, CDR2 FQNEAQ. J is TRBJ2-4 and V is TRBV7-8; TRBD1 agrees at 9 bases. The source of this sequence is a woman between 18 and 29 years old who had recovered from COVID-19. The sample taken for sequencing was peripheral blood. The CDR3 loop reads CASSPTGGGRSVRNIQYF. CDR3 DNA: TGTGCCAGCAGCCCGACAGGGGGGGGCCGAAGTGTGCGAAACATTCAGTACTTC. The entire variable domain, with the rest obtained from reference TRBV7-8 and TRBJ2-4, is as follows: GAGVSQSPRYKVAKRGQDVALRCDPISGHVSLFWYQQALGQGPEFLTYFQNEAQLDKSGLPSDRFFAERPEGSVSTLKIQRTQQEDSAVYLCASSPTGGGRSVRNIQYFGAGTRLSVL.